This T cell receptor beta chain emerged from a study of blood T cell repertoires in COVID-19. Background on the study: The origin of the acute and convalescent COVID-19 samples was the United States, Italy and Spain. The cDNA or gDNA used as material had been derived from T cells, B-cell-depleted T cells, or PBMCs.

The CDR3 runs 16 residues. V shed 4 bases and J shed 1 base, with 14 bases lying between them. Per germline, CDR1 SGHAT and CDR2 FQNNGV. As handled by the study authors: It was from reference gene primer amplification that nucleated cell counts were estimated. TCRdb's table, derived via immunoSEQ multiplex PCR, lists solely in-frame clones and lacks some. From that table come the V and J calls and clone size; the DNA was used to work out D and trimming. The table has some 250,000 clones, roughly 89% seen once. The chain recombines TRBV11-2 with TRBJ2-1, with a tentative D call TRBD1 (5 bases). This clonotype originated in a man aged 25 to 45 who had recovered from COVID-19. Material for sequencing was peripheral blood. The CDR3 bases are TGTGCCAGCAGCTCAGGGTTCGGTGGATCCTACAATGAGCAGTTCTTC. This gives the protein CASSSGFGGSYNEQFF.